This record looks at one TCR beta chain sequence and its context. Its antigen is unknown. The data derive from a study of cytomegalovirus exposure and HLA in healthy donors. Study results and caveats: Some V segments, TRBV6-2 and TRBV6-3 among them, were indistinguishable and were therefore excluded. After further analysis at a later stage, 15,000 to 20,000 TCR beta sequences were associated with HLA alleles at 0.05 false discovery rate.

This PCR relied on a set of 60 Vbeta primers and 13 Jbeta primers. Here immunoSEQ multiplex PCR was the method, and the copy in TCRdb shows in-frame clones only, minus some. Across 25,000 to 40,000 clones, the top ten clones capture approximately 4.8% of the sample. The CDR3 length is 13 residues. Germline loops: CDR1 MRHNA, CDR2 SNTAGT. V lost 2 bases to trimming and J lost 15 bases; unmatched junction nucleotides: 10. The chain uses TRBV6-4 and TRBJ2-1; TRBD1 matches at 7 bases. The sequenced sample was PBMCs. The clonotype comes from a female donor in good health and CMV-seronegative. The CDR3 sequence: CASSDQRVGGLFF. DNA of the CDR3: TGTGCCAGCAGTGACCAAAGAGTAGGGGGCCTGTTCTTC.